The clone carrying this T cell receptor beta chain was observed at least ten times. What it recognizes is unknown. The data are from a study of early T cells in non-severe SARS-CoV-2 infection. Study-wide background: Sequencing of bulk RNA from unsorted whole blood was done, without chain pairing. Study findings and constraints: Comparison of clonotypes with VDJdb favored anti-spike CD8 responses while missing private and CD4 specificities.

The protocol attached unique molecular identifiers to individual cDNA molecules. One entry per CDR3 protein results from TCRdb running MiXCR on the 5' RACE reads. The sample includes approximately 64,000 distinct CDR3 sequences, 4.9% of them seen just once. Trimming took 3 bases from V and 2 from J, leaving 14 bases between them. CDR1 and CDR2 (germline): SGHDT, YYEEEE. CDR3 length: 16 residues. The sequence derives from an adult who was a healthcare worker with PCR-confirmed SARS-CoV-2 infection or an uninfected control (not recorded which). Sequenced sample: whole blood. The chain recombines TRBV5-6 with TRBJ2-2, with D perhaps TRBD2 (6 bases). The CDR3 is CASSYGTDYNTGELFF. The CDR3 nucleotides read TGTGCCAGCAGCTACGGGACGGACTATAACACCGGGGAGCTGTTTTTT.